This TCR beta chain comes out of a study of chemoradiotherapy in HPV16-positive cancers. Across the whole study: Functional T-cell assays on a couple of HPV16-positive patients' cells defined candidate HPV-specific clones and common TCR motifs.

Assay: immunoSEQ multiplex PCR; the TCRdb copy retains only in-frame clones and omits some. The sample consists of 2,500 to 3,500 clones, roughly 90% of them appearing once. Regarding this clone: Its specificity is not known.

Germline values: CDR1 SGHAT, CDR2 FQNNGV. This CDR3 comprises 15 residues. V was trimmed by 0 bases and J by 4 bases, leaving 12 bases between them. Study-level findings and limits: For HPV16-positive patients, expanding HPV-responsive T cells associated with longer recurrence-free survival. Functional assays defining HPV-specific T cells used only a couple of HPV16-positive patients. Non-HPV-specific T cells did not expand in tumors during treatment, whereas candidate HPV-specific clones and E7-related motifs did.

The TCR sequence derives from a human donor with HPV-associated anogenital cancer. This material consisted of tumor tissue, taken from a patient who underwent chemoradiotherapy. This chain links TRBV11-2 with TRBJ1-1, with no clear D. CDR3 in amino acids: CASSLDPGGPTEAFF. The DNA of the CDR3 is TGTGCCAGCAGCTTAGATCCAGGCGGACCCACTGAAGCTTTCTTT. The full variable domain, with the rest looked up from reference TRBV11-2 and TRBJ1-1, is EAGVAQSPRYKIIEKRQSVAFWCNPISGHATLYWYQQILGQGPKLLIQFQNNGVVDDSQLPKDRFSAERLKGVDSTLKIQPAKLEDSAVYLCASSLDPGGPTEAFFGQGTRLTVV.